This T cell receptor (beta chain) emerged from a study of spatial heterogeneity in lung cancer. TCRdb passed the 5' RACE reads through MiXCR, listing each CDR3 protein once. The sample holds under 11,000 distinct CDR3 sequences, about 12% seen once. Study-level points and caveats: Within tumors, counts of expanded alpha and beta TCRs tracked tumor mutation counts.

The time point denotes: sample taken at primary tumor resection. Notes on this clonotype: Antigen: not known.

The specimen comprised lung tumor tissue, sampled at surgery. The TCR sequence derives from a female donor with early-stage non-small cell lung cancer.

The CDR3 coding sequence is TGTGCCAGCAGCCACTCGATGGGCGAGCAGTTCTTC. Its translation is CASSHSMGEQFF. This chain joins TRBV5-4 and TRBJ2-1; no firm D call. The V end was cut by 4 bases, the J end by 10 bases, with 12 bases between. Per the germline V gene, CDR1 is SGHNT and CDR2 is YYREEE (reference sequence). This CDR3 is 12 amino acids long.